This T cell receptor beta chain was captured in a study of breast tumors, draining lymph nodes, adjacent tissues. The lymph nodes were axillary draining lymph nodes from breast cancer patients. This clonotype was counted at least ten times. Its target is not known. The germline gives CDR1 SQVTM, CDR2 ANQGSEA. CDR3 size: 13 residues. The V end lost 7 bases, the J end lost 6 bases, and 16 bases lay between the germline ends. TCRdb ran MiXCR on the multiplex PCR reads and lists one entry per CDR3 protein. Of fewer than 150,000 distinct CDR3 sequences in the sample, 21% were seen once. Study-wide results and caveats: Data only fit, rather than demonstrated, lymph node origin of most tumor T cells.

The sequenced material came from axillary lymph node tissue. The genes are TRBV29-1 and TRBJ2-1; D possibly corresponds to TRBD1 (6 bases). The origin of this receptor is a female donor with breast cancer. Some clones in this sample may be carry-over from other donors' samples. CDR3 sequence: CSARLQGFNEQFF. DNA for the CDR3: TGCAGCGCCAGATTACAGGGTTTCAATGAGCAGTTCTTC.